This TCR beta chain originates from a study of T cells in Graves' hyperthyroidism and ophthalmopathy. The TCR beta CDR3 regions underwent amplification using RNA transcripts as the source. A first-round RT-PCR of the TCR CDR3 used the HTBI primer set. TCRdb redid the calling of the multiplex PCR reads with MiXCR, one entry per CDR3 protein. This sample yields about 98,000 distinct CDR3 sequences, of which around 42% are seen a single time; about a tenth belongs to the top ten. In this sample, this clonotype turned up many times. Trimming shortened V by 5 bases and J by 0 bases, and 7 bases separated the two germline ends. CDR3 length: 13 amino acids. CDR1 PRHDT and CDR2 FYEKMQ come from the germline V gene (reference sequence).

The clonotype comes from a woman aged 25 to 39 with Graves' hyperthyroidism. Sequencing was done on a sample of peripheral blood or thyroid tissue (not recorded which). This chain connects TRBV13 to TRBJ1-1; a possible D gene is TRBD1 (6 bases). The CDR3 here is CASSGQLNTEAFF. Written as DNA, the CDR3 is TGTGCCAGCAGCGGACAGCTGAACACTGAAGCTTTCTTT. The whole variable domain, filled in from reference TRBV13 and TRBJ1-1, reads AAGVIQSPRHLIKEKRETATLKCYPIPRHDTVYWYQQGPGQDPQFLISFYEKMQSDKGSIPDRFSAQQFSDYHSELNMSSLELGDSALYFCASSGQLNTEAFFGQGTRLTVV.